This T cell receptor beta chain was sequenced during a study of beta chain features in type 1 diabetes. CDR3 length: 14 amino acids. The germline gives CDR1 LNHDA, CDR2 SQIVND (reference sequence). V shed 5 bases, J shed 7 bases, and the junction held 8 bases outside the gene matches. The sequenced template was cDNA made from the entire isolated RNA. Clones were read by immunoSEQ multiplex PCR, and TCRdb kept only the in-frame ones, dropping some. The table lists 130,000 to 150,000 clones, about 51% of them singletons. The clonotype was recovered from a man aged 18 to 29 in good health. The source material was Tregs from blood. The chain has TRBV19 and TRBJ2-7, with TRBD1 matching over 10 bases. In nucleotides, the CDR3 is TGTGCCAGTAGTCCGGGACAGGGGTTACTGGAGCAGTACTTC. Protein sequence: CASSPGQGLLEQYF.